The TCR beta chain under discussion was sequenced for a study of cytomegalovirus exposure and HLA in healthy donors (dated by TCRdb to about 2017). In terms of the full investigation: In an earlier analysis of roughly 500 of the donors, approximately 300 Gb of sequence data and 90 million to 120 million unique TCR beta sequences from roughly 200 million T cells were reported. An earlier analysis of approximately 630 of the donors applied high-throughput TCR beta sequencing to assess whether each TCR beta V gene segment acted as functional or pseudogenic. The T cell repertoires of some 700 subjects were profiled by immunosequencing and related to cytomegalovirus serostatus. An early release covering 500 to 750 HLA-typed donors comprised about 320 gigabases of sequencing data and around 80 million unique TCR sequences. Genome-wide SNP genotypes for about three fifths of the 666 donors were used in a later genetic analysis, which treated that subset as a discovery cohort. The study aimed to test whether cataloging public T cell receptors could reveal signatures of past pathogen exposure. The later analysis used no new phenotypic data to find candidate immune exposures, relying instead on TCR beta sequences and their occurrence across donors. In addition to the first cohort of 666 subjects, a separate validation cohort of approximately 130 different subjects was used. Among the roughly 400 genotyped donors, 75% to 90% belonged to the genetic ancestry cluster associated with self-reported Caucasian donors. To predict cytomegalovirus infection status, the study brought together high-throughput TCR immunosequencing, statistical association of individual TCRs with disease status, and machine learning. Both class I and class II loci were covered by HLA typing, at four-digit resolution. Among around 400 genotyped donors of the cohort, an average of around 240,000 unique TCR beta nucleotide sequences were sequenced per donor, roughly 18% of them non-productive. Typing coverage varied by locus: 629-630 donors for A, B, C, DRB1 and DQB1; under 550 for DQA1; about 600 for DPA1; around 490 for DPB1. A later analysis re-analyzed previously published TCR beta repertoires from several hundred donors and added high-resolution HLA genotyping to study TCR occurrence patterns. All discovery cohort repertoires had been generated on a single sequencing platform. Because of strong linkage in the cohort, roughly five DR-DQ haplotypes were treated as single units for association and clustering. Donor age, sex, ethnicity and CMV serostatus were compiled alongside the repertoire data.

Worth noting for this clone: Its antigen target is currently unknown. No much larger clone is present one base from it, and per-base qualities are unavailable.

The germline V gene provides CDR1 KGHSH and CDR2 LQKENI. Reading from cysteine to phenylalanine, the CDR3 counts 15 amino acids. Kept here is only the CDR3 DNA, which spans 45 bases and is read in frame from base 1. The V end loses 3 bases and the J end loses 8 bases, and a stretch of 17 bases separates them. The cohort consisted of 600 or so healthy bone marrow donors. Cohort members were all nominally healthy when sampled, although unrecorded immune exposures were likely present. The donor was CMV seropositive and belonged to the group of some 290 seropositive cohort members. A peripheral blood sample was provided by each donor, and peripheral blood mononuclear cells were used for TCR beta sequencing. The Qiagen DNeasy Blood Extraction Kit was used to extract genomic DNA from the blood cell samples. Libraries were built with the immunoSEQ multiplex PCR assay. For the multiplex PCR, a mixture combining 60 forward primers for TCR Vbeta segments and 13 reverse primers for TCR Jbeta segments was used. Amplification of the CDR3 region of rearranged TCR beta genes was performed with a multiplex PCR assay on genomic DNA. The Illumina HiSeq System was used to sequence the amplified TCR beta libraries as 87-base-pair reads. As for the original processing: A later analysis counted some 74 million unique TCR beta chains across the 690 or so repertoires, and roughly 10 million of these chains were shared by at least two donors. To remove PCR and sequencing errors, raw reads were error-corrected and collapsed into unique sequences using a nearest-neighbor algorithm that merged closely related sequences. V, D and J gene segments were assigned by aligning CDR3 sequences to IMGT reference sequences. For a sequence to be retained, a match of at least six nucleotides to both a V gene segment and a J gene segment was required. A rearrangement was called productive if the CDR3 had no stop codons and remained in frame with V and J, and every other rearrangement was called non-productive. Following IMGT convention, CDR3 was defined as the stretch from the second conserved V-encoded cysteine to the conserved J-encoded phenylalanine. The earlier analysis of about 500 of the donors excluded sequences that lacked an unambiguous match to a single V gene segment. In an earlier analysis of 587 of the donors, a V segment was called functional when productive rearrangements were above 56.7%, and segregating when the standard deviation between donors exceeded 5%. To diagnose cytomegalovirus status from the catalog of TCR beta chain sequences, a statistical classification framework was built. In a later analysis, TCR nucleotide sequences were compared against IMGT/GENE-DB human TR gene sequences so that V and J genes could be assigned. Using the TCRdist pipeline, a later analysis assigned CDR3 sequences along with most-parsimonious VDJ recombination scenarios. In a later analysis, every TCR beta chain was defined by the combination of its CDR3 amino acid sequence and its V-gene family, and reads without a unique V-gene family were dropped. In a later analysis, 500 to 650 highly shared, low-generation-probability nucleotide sequences were removed to address suspected cross-contamination and a sequencing artifact. For each public chain, a later analysis derived a clonal expansion index from normalized ranks of inferred template counts within each repertoire. In a later analysis, generation probabilities were computed using a VDJ recombination model fitted to out-of-frame rearrangements, and the results were checked against IGoR. In a later analysis, hypergeometric tests were used to score TCR-TCR, TCR-HLA and TCR-CMV co-occurrence, with a repertoire-size bias correction applied to TCR pairs. A later analysis estimated false discovery rates by permuting HLA or CMV assignments 20 times. In a later analysis, co-occurring TCRs were grouped with DBSCAN, and TCRdist sequence similarity was added when clustering was performed within HLA-allele-positive subsets. For co-occurrence clustering, repertoires with fewer than 30,000 or more than 120,000 public chains were excluded, along with roughly 5 repertoires with anomalous nucleotide sharing. TCRdb obtained this table from immuneACCESS and retained in-frame rearrangements with V and J assigned. These tables miss some clones; where compared with another copy, unresolved V genes account for less than half of the shortfall, and the remainder is unexplained. V, J and clone size were drawn from that table, and D and trimming were deduced from the DNA. The sample table holds about 110,000 clones, of which under 85% were seen once. The ten largest clones represent around 7.7% of the sample.

Overall study results and their limits: According to a later analysis, parvovirus B19, influenza, CMV and Epstein-Barr virus appeared linked to several top co-occurrence clusters. In a later analysis, HLA-associated TCR beta chains were found to be more clonally expanded and to have lower generation probabilities than equally common non-associated chains. An earlier analysis of approximately 540 of the donors showed that most TCR beta V segments appeared in productive rearrangements either about 90% or about 30% of the time, which broadly matched IMGT annotations. A cluster of highly shared sequence variants was judged likely to be a technical artifact of the sequencing pipeline. A total of about 180 TCR beta chains were listed by the study as associated with cytomegalovirus. According to a later analysis, most CMV-associated TCR beta chains appeared to be HLA-restricted, and the HLA associations seemed to be driven largely by CMV exposure. Linkage disequilibrium might explain the correlated functional status among segregating V segments, but an unknown experimental factor could not be ruled out. A further reported finding was that TCR beta sequences accurately predicted the HLA-A and HLA-B alleles for most subjects in the first cohort. The authors suggested that the approach could potentially be generalized to other disease states and immunological phenotypes. When HLA alleles, especially DR and DQ, strongly co-occurred, attributing TCR associations to individual alleles was difficult. Sequencing depth was assumed to be roughly uniform across donors in the presence/absence analyses, though that assumption may not hold. Because counts were too low, around 18 rarely observed V segments, including chromosome 9 orphons, were left out of the earlier analysis of roughly 600 of the donors. In both the original and validation cohorts, the classifier was reported to diagnose cytomegalovirus status with high specificity and sensitivity. At a false discovery rate of 0.05, a later analysis linked under 20,000 TCR beta sequences to specific HLA alleles. In a later analysis, the rate of TCR association differed among HLA loci, with DRB1 alleles having the most associated TCRs and HLA-C alleles having the fewest. A few of the identified cytomegalovirus-associated TCR beta chains were confirmed in vitro to be specific for cytomegalovirus antigens. For the cohort, immune exposure information was limited to CMV serostatus. In a later genetic analysis, fewer N-insertions in productive TCRs were reported among donors in an Asian-associated ancestry cluster than the approximately 710-donor mean. Because the 87-base-pair reads could not distinguish some IMGT-functional V segments, including TRBV6-2 and TRBV6-3, those segments were excluded. Because HLA typing was missing for some donors at each locus, association tests included only the typed subset. In a later genetic analysis, a missense DCLRE1C variant was associated with V-gene and J-gene trimming of TCR beta chains, and the association was replicated in an independent cohort. While some public TCRs were present in many individuals, most TCR sequences turned up only very rarely across donors. Only TCR beta chains were sequenced in this cohort, and the absence of alpha or paired-chain data limited detectable features.

The chain uses TRBV18 and TRBJ2-4; D gene: possibly TRBD1, on 6 matching bases. Sequencing was done on a sample of PBMCs. This receptor was taken from a woman aged 50 to 60 in good health and CMV-seropositive. The nucleotides read TGTGCCAGCTCACCCAGGGGTGAGGCTATAGACATTCAGTACTTC. Translation gives CASSPRGEAIDIQYF.